The rows below give T cell receptor beta chains drawn from one sample of a study of CD8 T cells in ankylosing spondylitis. One entry per CDR3 protein results from TCRdb running MiXCR on the 5' RACE reads. The table includes hundreds of thousands of distinct CDR3 sequences, 30% to 35% detected once. The sample consisted of blood, either unsorted or a sorted T cell fraction (not recorded which). The origin of the receptors is a male donor with ankylosing spondylitis or in good health (not recorded which). CDR3s include the opening cysteine and the closing phenylalanine or tryptophan. The D gene is left open where the match is weak. The size field is filled for only some rows; it gives once, few, many or a size class.

TRBV20-1	NA	few	TRBJ2-1	TGCAGTGCTAGGGGCAGCCTCTCCTACAATGAGCAGTTCTTC	CSARGSLSYNEQFF
TRBV4-1	TRBD1	once	TRBJ1-2	TGCGCCAGCAGCCAGAAGATGACAGGGAACTATGGCTACACCTTC	CASSQKMTGNYGYTF
TRBV20-1	NA	few	TRBJ2-2	TGCAGTGCTAGAGATCAGGCTCAGCCGACAGCCGGGGAGCTGTTTTTT	CSARDQAQPTAGELFF
TRBV11-2	NA	few	TRBJ2-3	TGTGCCAGCAGCTACGAGGCTGGAGATACGCAGTATTTT	CASSYEAGDTQYF
TRBV29-1	TRBD1	many	TRBJ2-2	TGCAGCGCGACAGGGGCTAACACCGGGGAGCTGTTTTTT	CSATGANTGELFF
TRBV20-1	NA	NA	TRBJ1-4	TGCAGTGCTTCCCAGCTTGGACGGAATGAAAAACTGTTTTTT	CSASQLGRNEKLFF
TRBV5-1	NA	NA	TRBJ2-3	TGCGCCAGTAAAAAAAGGGGGGATACGCAGTATTTT	CASKKRGDTQYF
TRBV5-1	NA	few	TRBJ2-2	TGCGCCAGCAGCTTGGTGGGGACCGCGAACACCGGGGAGCTGTTTTTT	CASSLVGTANTGELFF
TRBV20-1	NA	NA	TRBJ1-1	TGCAGTGCTAGAGAGGGAGGTGACACTGAAGCTTTCTTT	CSAREGGDTEAFF
TRBV20-1	TRBD2	NA	TRBJ2-7	TGCAGTGCCCCCCGGGGGGAGCGGGGGGCCTACGAGCAGTACTTC	CSAPRGERGAYEQYF
TRBV5-4	TRBD1	NA	TRBJ1-1	TGTGCCAGCAGCTTGGCCCAGGCCGGGACAGGGTACTTTGAAGCTTTCTTT	CASSLAQAGTGYFEAFF
TRBV20-1	NA	few	TRBJ1-5	TGCAGTGCTGACCCCGACGGGTATAGCAATCAGCCCCAGCATTTT	CSADPDGYSNQPQHF
TRBV29-1	NA	NA	TRBJ1-4	TGCAGCGTTTGGTGGGGTGCTAATGAAAAACTGTTTTTT	CSVWWGANEKLFF
TRBV7-9	NA	few	TRBJ2-1	TGTGCCAGCAGCCACAGGGCTGGAGAGCAGTTCTTC	CASSHRAGEQFF
TRBV9	NA	NA	TRBJ2-3	TGTGCCAGCAGCGTAGGGACGCGAGGGGATACGCAGTATTTT	CASSVGTRGDTQYF
TRBV27	NA	NA	TRBJ2-7	TGTGCCAGCAGGGCACAGGGTAGCCCCTACGAGCAGTACTTC	CASRAQGSPYEQYF
TRBV20-1	TRBD1	few	TRBJ2-1	TGCAGTGCTAGAGGGACAGGGGTTTTTATCAATGAGCAGTTCTTC	CSARGTGVFINEQFF
TRBV29-1	TRBD2	NA	TRBJ2-1	TGCAGCGCCGCGGGACTAGCGGGGGGGGATTCTTCCTACAATGAGCAGTTCTTC	CSAAGLAGGDSSYNEQFF
TRBV20-1	NA	few	TRBJ2-3	TGCAGTGCTCCCCCGGGCTTTAGCGGCACAGATACGCAGTATTTT	CSAPPGFSGTDTQYF
TRBV29-1	TRBD1	many	TRBJ2-1	TGCAGCGTGATCTTCTTGGAAGTTGGGGACAGGGGTCAGTTCTTC	CSVIFLEVGDRGQFF
TRBV29-1	NA	few	TRBJ1-5	TGCAGCGTGTCCGGGACCACGCACAATCAGCCCCAGCATTTT	CSVSGTTHNQPQHF
TRBV29-1	NA	few	TRBJ2-3	TGCAGCGTACTAGGGGGAAGCACAGATACGCAGTATTTT	CSVLGGSTDTQYF
TRBV6-6	TRBD1	few	TRBJ1-2	TGTGCCAGCAGTTACACGGGACAGGATTTGGGGACCTTC	CASSYTGQDLGTF
TRBV29-1	NA	NA	TRBJ1-1	TGCAGCGTTGAACAAACAGAGGGCACTGAAGCTTTCTTT	CSVEQTEGTEAFF
TRBV2	NA	NA	TRBJ2-3	TGTGCCAGCAGCTCACCGATGGTGGATACGCAGTATTTT	CASSSPMVDTQYF
TRBV18	TRBD1	NA	TRBJ2-1	TGTGCCAGCAGCCCCGGGACAGGGGGCAGGAATGAGCAGTTCTTC	CASSPGTGGRNEQFF
TRBV20-1	NA	few	TRBJ2-5	TGCAGTGCATTCGTGAACTCCCAAGAGACCCAGTACTTC	CSAFVNSQETQYF
TRBV20-1	TRBD2	NA	TRBJ2-5	TGCAGTGCTAGGGTAGCGGGGGCTTTCCAAGAGACCCAGTACTTC	CSARVAGAFQETQYF
TRBV20-1	NA	few	TRBJ2-1	TGCAGTGCTAGAGATCCAAGGGGGAGCTCCTACAATGAGCAGTTCTTC	CSARDPRGSSYNEQFF
TRBV6-4	NA	few	TRBJ2-1	TGTGCCAGCAGTGACTCGTACCACAATGAGCAGTTCTTC	CASSDSYHNEQFF
TRBV28	NA	NA	TRBJ2-7	TGTGCCAGCAGTGAGGGGATTTGGCAGTACTTC	CASSEGIWQYF
TRBV4-1	TRBD2	NA	TRBJ2-5	TGCGCCAGCAGCCAAGTGTATCCCGGACTAGCGAACCAAGAGACCCAGTACTTC	CASSQVYPGLANQETQYF
TRBV11-2	NA	NA	TRBJ1-1	TGTGCCAGCAGCTTGGGTGGGGGCGGGGGCACTGAAGCTTTCTTT	CASSLGGGGGTEAFF
TRBV10-3	NA	NA	TRBJ2-7	TGTGCCATCAGTGAGCCGACAGCTTACGAGCAGTACTTC	CAISEPTAYEQYF
TRBV29-1	TRBD1	NA	TRBJ2-3	TGCAGCGCTGCCCGGGACAGGTTGTTCAACGGCACAGATACGCAGTATTTT	CSAARDRLFNGTDTQYF
TRBV20-1	TRBD1	NA	TRBJ1-2	TGCAGTGCTAGAGTGGACAGGGGCGGCTACACCTTC	CSARVDRGGYTF
TRBV20-1	NA	NA	TRBJ1-2	TGCAGTGCTAGAGCCAACGAAGACCTGTATGGCTACACCTTC	CSARANEDLYGYTF
TRBV10-3	NA	NA	TRBJ2-7	TGTGCCATCAGTGAGTCGACGGGTTGGGAGCAGTACTTC	CAISESTGWEQYF
TRBV11-2	TRBD2	NA	TRBJ2-5	TGTGCCAGCAGCTTAGATGGACTAGCGGAAGAGACCCAGTACTTC	CASSLDGLAEETQYF
TRBV5-8	NA	few	TRBJ2-1	TGTGCCAGCAGCTCTCGGGGGATGGGATACAATGAGCAGTTCTTC	CASSSRGMGYNEQFF
TRBV28	TRBD1	once	TRBJ2-7	TGTGCCAGCAACACCGTAGGGACAGGGGGGTACGAGCAGTACTTC	CASNTVGTGGYEQYF
TRBV9	TRBD2	few	TRBJ2-3	TGTGCCAGCTCAGCCGTCGGGGGGGGTACAGATACGCAGTATTTT	CASSAVGGGTDTQYF
TRBV10-3	TRBD1	NA	TRBJ2-5	TGTGCCATCAGTGAGCCCGACAGGGGTGAGACCCAGTACTTC	CAISEPDRGETQYF
TRBV5-1	NA	NA	TRBJ1-2	TGCGCCAGCAGCTCACCGGACAAATACTATGGCTACACCTTC	CASSSPDKYYGYTF
TRBV20-1	TRBD2	NA	TRBJ2-1	TGCAGTGCTAGAGATGGGGAGGGAAGCTACAATGAGCAGTTCTTC	CSARDGEGSYNEQFF
TRBV28	NA	few	TRBJ2-1	TGTGCCAGCAGTCCAACTGGCGGGGGCCCCTACAATGAGCAGTTCTTC	CASSPTGGGPYNEQFF
TRBV12-3/TRBV12-4	NA	NA	TRBJ1-5	TGTGCCAGCAGCCCGCCCACAGATTATAGCAATCAGCCCCAGCATTTT	CASSPPTDYSNQPQHF
TRBV12-3/TRBV12-4	NA	once	TRBJ2-7	TGTGCCAGCAGTCCCCAGGTTGCCGAGCAGTACTTC	CASSPQVAEQYF
TRBV12-3/TRBV12-4	NA	NA	TRBJ1-5	TGTGCCAGCAGTTCCGATTTGGATCAGCCCCAGCATTTT	CASSSDLDQPQHF
TRBV20-1	TRBD2	NA	TRBJ2-7	TGCAGTGCTAGTCAGCTTTTGCGGGGGTCCACCTACGAGCAGTACTTC	CSASQLLRGSTYEQYF
TRBV11-2	NA	NA	TRBJ2-2	TGTGCCAGCAGTCTAGCGATAACCTCCGGGGAGCTGTTTTTT	CASSLAITSGELFF
TRBV20-1	NA	many	TRBJ2-3	TGCAGTGCCCAATTGACGACCACAGATACGCAGTATTTT	CSAQLTTTDTQYF
TRBV28	NA	few	TRBJ2-7	TGTGCCAGCAGATCCCCTCACCGACAGGTTACCTACGAGCAGTACTTC	CASRSPHRQVTYEQYF
TRBV30	NA	NA	TRBJ2-7	TGTGCCTGGAGTGTTCGGGGCGACTACGAGCAGTACTTC	CAWSVRGDYEQYF
TRBV20-1	TRBD2	NA	TRBJ2-5	TGCAGTGCTAGAGCCACTAGCGGGGGGTTTGATGAGACCCAGTACTTC	CSARATSGGFDETQYF
TRBV11-2	TRBD1	once	TRBJ2-3	TGTGCCAGCAGAGAAGGACAGGGTCTGGGCCCAGATACGCAGTATTTT	CASREGQGLGPDTQYF
TRBV11-2	TRBD2	NA	TRBJ2-5	TGTGCCAGCAGCTCGAAGCGGGGCGGAGAGACCCAGTACTTC	CASSSKRGGETQYF
TRBV11-2	TRBD1	few	TRBJ1-1	TGTGCCAGCAGCCCCTACAGGGGTGAAGCTTTCTTT	CASSPYRGEAFF
TRBV6-5	NA	NA	TRBJ1-1	TGTGCCAGCAGTTCCACTGAAGCTTTCTTT	CASSSTEAFF